This T cell receptor (beta chain) was observed in a study of pediatric ulcerative colitis. One to two pinch biopsies were taken from the rectum during colonoscopy. This clone was seen only once. Its antigen is unknown. Assay used: immunoSEQ multiplex PCR; TCRdb lists only in-frame clones, some missing. The sample lists more than 40,000 clones; around 81% were seen once. Findings and limits, study-wide: Compared with controls, ulcerative colitis showed greater blood-rectum clone sharing. Repertoires came from total lymphocyte DNA, not specific subsets. Some T cells in rectal biopsies may come from blood, especially with overt colitis. Acute severe colitis showed lower rectal diversity from clonal expansions.

Sample: gut tissue. The sequence derives from a girl aged 5 to 17 with moderate ulcerative colitis.

CDR3 amino acids: CASSEGGRTYNEQFF. The CDR3 DNA sequence: TGTGCCAGCAGCGAGGGAGGGAGGACATACAATGAGCAGTTCTTC. The J gene is TRBJ2-1, the V gene TRBV9; 7 bases are a match to TRBD2. This CDR3 comprises 15 residues. Germline assignment: CDR1 SGDLS and CDR2 YYNGEE. The ends lost 3 bases at V and 4 bases at J; junction bases unmatched: 7.